This TCR beta chain was sequenced for a study of human T cells and chemical hapten exposure. Looked up from germline, CDR1 is SGHTA and CDR2 is FQGNSA. Trimming removed 1 base from V and 2 bases from J; junction bases left unmatched: 2. The length of the CDR3 is 14 residues. What the library attached to individual cDNA molecules were unique molecular identifiers. TCRdb independently ran MiXCR on the RACE reads; one entry per CDR3 protein. This table holds more than 65,000 distinct CDR3 sequences, about 32% found once. Noted time point: patch test 1, 2 weeks after DPC sensitization. This sample's treatment: therapeutic diphenylcyclopropenone sensitization with weekly scalp DPC.

The source material was whole blood, sampled in connection with sensitization to the hapten diphenylcyclopropenone (DPC). This chain connects TRBV7-2 to TRBJ2-7; 7 bases are a match to TRBD1. This clonotype was obtained from a man aged 35-49 years with alopecia areata. Some clones in this sample may be carry-over from other donors' samples. CDR3 in DNA: TGTGCCAGCAGCTTAGACAGGGGTCCCTACGAGCAGTACTTC. Its translation is CASSLDRGPYEQYF.